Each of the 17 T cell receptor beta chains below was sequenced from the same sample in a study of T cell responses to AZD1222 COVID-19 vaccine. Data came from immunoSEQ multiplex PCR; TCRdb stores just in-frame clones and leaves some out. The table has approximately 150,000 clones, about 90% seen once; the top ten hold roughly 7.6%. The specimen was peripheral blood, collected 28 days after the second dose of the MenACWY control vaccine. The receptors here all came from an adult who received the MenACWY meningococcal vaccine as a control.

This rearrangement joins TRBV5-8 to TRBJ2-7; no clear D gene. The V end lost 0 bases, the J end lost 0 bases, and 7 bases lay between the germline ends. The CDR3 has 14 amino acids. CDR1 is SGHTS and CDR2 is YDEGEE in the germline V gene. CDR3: CASSLAQSSYEQYF. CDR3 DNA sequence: TGTGCCAGCAGCTTGGCCCAGAGCTCCTACGAGCAGTACTTC.

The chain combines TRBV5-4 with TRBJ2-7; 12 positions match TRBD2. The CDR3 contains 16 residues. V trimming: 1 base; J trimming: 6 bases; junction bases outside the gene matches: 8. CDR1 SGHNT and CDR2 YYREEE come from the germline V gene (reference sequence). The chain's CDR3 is CASSLIGASGRVEQYF. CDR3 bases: TGTGCCAGCAGCTTGATAGGGGCTAGCGGGAGGGTCGAGCAGTACTTC.

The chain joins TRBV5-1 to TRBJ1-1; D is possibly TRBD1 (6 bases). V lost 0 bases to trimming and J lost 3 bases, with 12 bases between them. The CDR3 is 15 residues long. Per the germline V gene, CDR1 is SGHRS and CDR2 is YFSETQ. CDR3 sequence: CASSLEPSGDTEAFF. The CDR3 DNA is TGCGCCAGCAGCTTGGAGCCCTCAGGGGACACTGAAGCTTTCTTT.

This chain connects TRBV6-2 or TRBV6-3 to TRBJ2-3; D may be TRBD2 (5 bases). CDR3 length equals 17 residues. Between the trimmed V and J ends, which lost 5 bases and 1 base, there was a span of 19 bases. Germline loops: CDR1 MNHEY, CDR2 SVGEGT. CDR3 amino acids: CASSPPPRTARTDTQYF. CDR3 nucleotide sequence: TGTGCCAGCAGTCCGCCCCCCCGGACTGCCCGCACAGATACGCAGTATTTT.

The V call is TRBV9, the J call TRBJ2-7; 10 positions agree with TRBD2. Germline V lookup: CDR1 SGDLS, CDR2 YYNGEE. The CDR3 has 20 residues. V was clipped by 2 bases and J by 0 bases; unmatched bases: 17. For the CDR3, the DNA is TGTGCCAGCAGCGTGGGAGTTGCGGCTAGCGGGGGCCCTTCCTCCTACGAGCAGTACTTC. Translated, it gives CASSVGVAASGGPSSYEQYF.

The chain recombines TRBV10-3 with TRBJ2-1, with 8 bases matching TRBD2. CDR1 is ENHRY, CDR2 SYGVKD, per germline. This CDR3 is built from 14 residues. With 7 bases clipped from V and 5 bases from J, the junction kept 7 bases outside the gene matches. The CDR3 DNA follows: TGTGCCATCACTGGACTAGCAGGAGACAATGAGCAGTTCTTC. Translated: CAITGLAGDNEQFF.

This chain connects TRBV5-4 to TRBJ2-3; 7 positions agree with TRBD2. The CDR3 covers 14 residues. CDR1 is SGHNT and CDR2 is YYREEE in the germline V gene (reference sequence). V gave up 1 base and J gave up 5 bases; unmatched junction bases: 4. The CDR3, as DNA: TGTGCCAGCAGCTTGTCTGCGGGAGAAGATACGCAGTATTTT. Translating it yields CASSLSAGEDTQYF.

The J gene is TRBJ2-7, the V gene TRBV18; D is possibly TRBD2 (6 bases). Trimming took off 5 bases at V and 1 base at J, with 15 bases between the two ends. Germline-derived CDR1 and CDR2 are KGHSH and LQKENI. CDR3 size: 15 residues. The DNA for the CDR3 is TGTGCCAGCTCATCGCTTCCGGGACTGTCCTACGAGCAGTACTTC. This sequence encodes CASSSLPGLSYEQYF.

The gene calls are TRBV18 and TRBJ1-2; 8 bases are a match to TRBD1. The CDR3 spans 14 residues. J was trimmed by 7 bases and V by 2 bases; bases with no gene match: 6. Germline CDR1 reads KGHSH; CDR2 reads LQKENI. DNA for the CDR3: TGTGCCAGCTCACCAACAGGGGGGAGAAGTGGCTACACCTTC. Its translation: CASSPTGGRSGYTF.

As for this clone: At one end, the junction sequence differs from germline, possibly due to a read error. This CDR3 reads CASSPSPRGGLYGQYF. As DNA, the CDR3 is TGCGCCAGCAGCCCATCCCCCAGGGGAGGACTCTACGGGCAGTACTTC. This chain joins TRBV23-1 and TRBJ2-7, with D perhaps TRBD1 or TRBD2 (6 bases each). TRBV23-1 is marked as an open reading frame, function uncertain. This CDR3 has 16 amino acids.

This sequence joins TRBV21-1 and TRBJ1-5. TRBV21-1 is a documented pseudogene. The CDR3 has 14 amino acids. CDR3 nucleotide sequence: TGTGCCAGCAGCAAAGTTTCCGGGGAGCAGCCCCAGCATTTT. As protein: CASSKVSGEQPQHF.

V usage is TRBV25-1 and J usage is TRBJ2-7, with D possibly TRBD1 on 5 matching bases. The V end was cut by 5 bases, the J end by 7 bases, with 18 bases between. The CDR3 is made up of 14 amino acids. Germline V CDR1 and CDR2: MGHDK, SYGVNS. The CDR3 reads CASSLLIGVGEQYF. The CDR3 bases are TGTGCCAGCAGTCTCCTAATAGGGGTGGGGGAGCAGTACTTC.

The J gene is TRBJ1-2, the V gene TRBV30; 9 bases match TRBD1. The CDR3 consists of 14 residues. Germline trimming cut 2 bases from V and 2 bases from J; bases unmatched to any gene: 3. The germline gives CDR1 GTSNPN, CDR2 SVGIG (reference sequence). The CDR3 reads CAWSPGQGNYGYTF. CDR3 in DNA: TGTGCCTGGAGTCCGGGACAGGGAAACTATGGCTACACCTTC.

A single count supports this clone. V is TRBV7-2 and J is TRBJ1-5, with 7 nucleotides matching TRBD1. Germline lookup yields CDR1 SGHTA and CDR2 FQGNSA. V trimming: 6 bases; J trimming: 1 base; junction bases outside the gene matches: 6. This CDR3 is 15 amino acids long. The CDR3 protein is CASSRDRASNQPQHF. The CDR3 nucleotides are TGTGCCAGCAGTCGCGACAGGGCCAGCAATCAGCCCCAGCATTTT. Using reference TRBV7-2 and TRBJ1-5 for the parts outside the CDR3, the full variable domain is GAGVSQSPSNKVTEKGKDVELRCDPISGHTALYWYRQSLGQGLEFLIYFQGNSAPDKSGLPSDRFSAERTGGSVSTLTIQRTQQEDSAVYLCASSRDRASNQPQHFGDGTRLSIL.

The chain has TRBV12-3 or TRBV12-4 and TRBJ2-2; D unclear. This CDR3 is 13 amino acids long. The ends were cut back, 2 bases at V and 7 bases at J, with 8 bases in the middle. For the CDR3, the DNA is TGTGCCAGCAGTTTACTGGGGATCGGGGAGCTGTTTTTT. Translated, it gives CASSLLGIGELFF.

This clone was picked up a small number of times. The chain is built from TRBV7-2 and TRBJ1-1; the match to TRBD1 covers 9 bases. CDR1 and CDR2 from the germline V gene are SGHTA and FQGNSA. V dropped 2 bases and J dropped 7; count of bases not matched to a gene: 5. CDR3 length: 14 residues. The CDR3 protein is CASSLHRGPYEAFF. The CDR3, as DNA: TGTGCCAGCAGCTTACACAGGGGGCCCTATGAAGCTTTCTTT.

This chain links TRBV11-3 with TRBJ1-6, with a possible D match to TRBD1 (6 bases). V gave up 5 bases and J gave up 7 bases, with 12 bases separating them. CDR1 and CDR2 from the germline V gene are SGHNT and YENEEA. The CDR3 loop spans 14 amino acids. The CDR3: CASSGGGSNSPLHF. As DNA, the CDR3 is TGTGCCAGCAGCGGAGGGGGATCGAATTCACCCCTCCACTTT.